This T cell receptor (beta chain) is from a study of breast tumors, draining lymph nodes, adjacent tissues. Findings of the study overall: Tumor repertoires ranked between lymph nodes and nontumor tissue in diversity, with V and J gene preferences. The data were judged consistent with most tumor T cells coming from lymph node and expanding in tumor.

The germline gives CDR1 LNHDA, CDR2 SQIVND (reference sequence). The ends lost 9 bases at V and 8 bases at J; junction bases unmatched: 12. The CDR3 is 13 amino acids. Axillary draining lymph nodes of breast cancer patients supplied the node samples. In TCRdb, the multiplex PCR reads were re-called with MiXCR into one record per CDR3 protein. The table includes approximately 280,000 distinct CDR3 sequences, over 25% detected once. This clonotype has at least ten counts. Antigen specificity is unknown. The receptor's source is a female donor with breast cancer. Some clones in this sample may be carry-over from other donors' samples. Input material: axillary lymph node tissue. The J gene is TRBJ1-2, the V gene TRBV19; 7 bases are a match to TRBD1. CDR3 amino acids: CASNSRQGGGYTF. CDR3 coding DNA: TGTGCCAGCAACTCTCGACAGGGCGGGGGCTACACCTTC.